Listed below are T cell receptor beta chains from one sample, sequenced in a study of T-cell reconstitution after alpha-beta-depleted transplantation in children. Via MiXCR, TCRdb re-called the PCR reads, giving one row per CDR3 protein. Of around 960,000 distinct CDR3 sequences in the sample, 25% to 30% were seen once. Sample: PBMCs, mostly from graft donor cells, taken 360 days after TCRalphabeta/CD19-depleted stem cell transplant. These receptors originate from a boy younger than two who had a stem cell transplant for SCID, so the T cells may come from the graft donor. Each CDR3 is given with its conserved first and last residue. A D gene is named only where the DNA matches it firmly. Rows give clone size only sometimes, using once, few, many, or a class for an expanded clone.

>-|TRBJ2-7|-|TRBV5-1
TGCGCCAGCAGCTTCTCGTATGGTGAGCAGTACTTC
CASSFSYGEQYF
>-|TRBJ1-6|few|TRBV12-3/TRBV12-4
TGTGCCAGCAGCCCCGGGAAAAGGCGGACGGATTCACCCCTCCACTTT
CASSPGKRRTDSPLHF
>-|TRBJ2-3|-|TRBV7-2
TGTGCCAGCAGCTCCTCTAGGGCGGGGCCAGATACGCAGTATTTT
CASSSSRAGPDTQYF
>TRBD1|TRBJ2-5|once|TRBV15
TGTGCCACTGCGGGACAGGGGGCTTGGACCCAGTACTTC
CATAGQGAWTQYF
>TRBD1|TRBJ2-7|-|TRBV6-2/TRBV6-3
TGTGCCAGCAGTCGGACAGGGACGCAATCCTACGAGCAGTACTTC
CASSRTGTQSYEQYF
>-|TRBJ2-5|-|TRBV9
TGTGCCAGCAGCGTAGAGGGTACCCAAGAGACCCAGTACTTC
CASSVEGTQETQYF
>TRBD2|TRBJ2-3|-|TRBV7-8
TGTGCCAGCAGCTTAGTCTTGGTGGCTAGCGGGCCCACAGATACGCAGTATTTT
CASSLVLVASGPTDTQYF
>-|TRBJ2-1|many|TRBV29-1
TGCAGCGTGGATGTAAGTGGTTCCTACAATGAGCAGTTCTTC
CSVDVSGSYNEQFF
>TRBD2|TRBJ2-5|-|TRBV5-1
TGCGCCAGCAGCTTGGTTGGGACTAGCCAAGAGACCCAGTACTTC
CASSLVGTSQETQYF
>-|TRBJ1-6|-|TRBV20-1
TGCAGTGCTAGGGACTATAATTCACCCCTCCACTTT
CSARDYNSPLHF
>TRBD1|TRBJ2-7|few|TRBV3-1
TGTGCCAGCAGCCAACCTGGACAGGGGGTCTACGAGCAGTACTTC
CASSQPGQGVYEQYF
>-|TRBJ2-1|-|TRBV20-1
TGCAGTGCTTGGGGGGACTTTTCATATATATACAATGAGCAGTTCTTC
CSAWGDFSYIYNEQFF
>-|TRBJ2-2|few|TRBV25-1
TGTGCCAGCAGTGAAGACCCGAACACCGGGGAGCTGTTTTTT
CASSEDPNTGELFF
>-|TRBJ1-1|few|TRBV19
TGTGCCAGTAGTAAACCCACGAAGACAGGCGAGAACACTGAAGCTTTCTTT
CASSKPTKTGENTEAFF
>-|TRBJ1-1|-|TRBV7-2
TGTGCCAGCAGCCCTGACCCCCGTGGGGCTTTCTTT
CASSPDPRGAFF